This T cell receptor beta chain was documented in a study of PD-L1 blockade in urothelial cancer. Study in general: Blood analyses occurred 3 weeks (second dose) and 6 weeks post treatment start.

Assay used: immunoSEQ multiplex PCR; TCRdb lists only in-frame clones, some missing. Here the sample spans 45,000 to 60,000 clones, roughly four fifths being singletons. Time point in this sample: pretreatment peripheral blood. CDR1 SGHRS and CDR2 YFSETQ come from the germline V gene. The CDR3 spans 13 residues. V lost 1 base, J lost 5 bases, and 10 bases lay in between. This clone has only a few counts. This sequence was found in a man in his fifties with urothelial cancer. The sample here was PBMCs, taken around atezolizumab (anti-PD-L1) treatment. The chain carries TRBV5-1 and TRBJ2-7; no reliable D call. Here the CDR3 DNA reads TGCGCCAGCAGCTTGAGGCTAGAGCACGAGCAGTACTTC. Translating it yields CASSLRLEHEQYF.